These T cell receptor beta chains were read from a single sample in a study of response to subunit inactivated influenza vaccine. TCRdb independently ran MiXCR on the RT-PCR reads; one entry per CDR3 protein. The sample carries about 170,000 distinct CDR3 sequences, around a tenth recorded once. The sample here was CD8+ T cells sorted from PBMCs, taken roughly 24 months after vaccination. All receptors come from a man aged 45 to 75 who received an inactivated influenza vaccine. Both conserved end residues are part of each CDR3. The order of the fields is clone size, D gene, V gene, J gene, CDR3 protein, CDR3 DNA. A D gene is named only where the DNA matches it firmly. Only some rows state a clone size, as once, few, many or a class for expanded clones.

>few|NA|TRBV12-3/TRBV12-4|TRBJ1-1
CASSLDGAMNTEAFF
TGTGCCAGCAGTTTAGATGGGGCCATGAACACTGAAGCTTTCTTT
>few|NA|TRBV27|TRBJ2-1
CASSLLGEYNEQFF
TGTGCCAGCAGTTTATTGGGGGAGTACAATGAGCAGTTCTTC
>NA|NA|TRBV6-2/TRBV6-3|TRBJ2-1
CASTLGGNEQFF
TGTGCCAGCACCTTGGGGGGCAATGAGCAGTTCTTC
>few|TRBD1|TRBV25-1|TRBJ2-7
CASRQGVHEQYF
TGTGCCAGCAGACAGGGGGTCCACGAGCAGTACTTC
>few|NA|TRBV6-5|TRBJ2-4
CASSYLPRQYLAKNIQYF
TGTGCCAGCAGTTACCTCCCCCGACAGTACCTAGCCAAAAACATTCAGTACTTC
>few|TRBD2|TRBV2|TRBJ2-1
CASSAGRLAENNEQFF
TGTGCCAGCAGCGCCGGTCGGCTAGCGGAAAACAATGAGCAGTTCTTC
>NA|TRBD1|TRBV25-1|TRBJ2-5
CASSEDRDPYFSKTQYF
TGTGCCAGCAGTGAGGACAGGGACCCCTATTTTTCGAAGACCCAGTACTTC
>few|TRBD2|TRBV6-5|TRBJ2-1
CASSYSTSGSGNEQFF
TGTGCCAGCAGTTACTCGACTAGCGGGAGTGGGAATGAGCAGTTCTTC
>few|TRBD2|TRBV4-3|TRBJ2-1
CASSQSGQGLAGVNEQFF
TGCGCCAGCAGCCAATCCGGACAGGGACTAGCGGGAGTCAATGAGCAGTTCTTC
>many|NA|TRBV7-8|TRBJ2-6
CASSPLSGSGANVLTF
TGTGCCAGCAGCCCATTATCCGGCTCTGGGGCCAACGTCCTGACTTTC
>NA|TRBD2|TRBV29-1|TRBJ2-7
CSVLPGGPYEQYF
TGCAGCGTTCTCCCGGGAGGGCCCTACGAGCAGTACTTC
>few|NA|TRBV6-1|TRBJ1-2
CASSLPEGANYGYTF
TGTGCCAGCAGTCTCCCAGAGGGAGCTAACTATGGCTACACCTTC
>few|TRBD2|TRBV10-3|TRBJ2-2
CAISAGTSGRADTGELFF
TGTGCCATCAGTGCAGGGACTAGCGGGAGGGCCGACACCGGGGAGCTGTTTTTT
>NA|NA|TRBV4-1|TRBJ2-5
CASSQVQGSDETQYF
TGCGCCAGCAGCCAGGTACAGGGCTCGGATGAGACCCAGTACTTC
>many|NA|TRBV2|TRBJ2-7
CASSELPGTGGYEQYF
TGTGCCAGCAGCGAACTACCCGGGACTGGGGGCTACGAGCAGTACTTC
>many|TRBD2|TRBV7-9|TRBJ2-1
CASSPFSGHSSYNEQFF
TGTGCCAGCAGCCCTTTTAGCGGGCATAGCTCCTACAATGAGCAGTTCTTC
>many|NA|TRBV6-5|TRBJ2-1
CASSYLLEDEQFF
TGTGCCAGCAGTTACCTCCTTGAGGATGAGCAGTTCTTC